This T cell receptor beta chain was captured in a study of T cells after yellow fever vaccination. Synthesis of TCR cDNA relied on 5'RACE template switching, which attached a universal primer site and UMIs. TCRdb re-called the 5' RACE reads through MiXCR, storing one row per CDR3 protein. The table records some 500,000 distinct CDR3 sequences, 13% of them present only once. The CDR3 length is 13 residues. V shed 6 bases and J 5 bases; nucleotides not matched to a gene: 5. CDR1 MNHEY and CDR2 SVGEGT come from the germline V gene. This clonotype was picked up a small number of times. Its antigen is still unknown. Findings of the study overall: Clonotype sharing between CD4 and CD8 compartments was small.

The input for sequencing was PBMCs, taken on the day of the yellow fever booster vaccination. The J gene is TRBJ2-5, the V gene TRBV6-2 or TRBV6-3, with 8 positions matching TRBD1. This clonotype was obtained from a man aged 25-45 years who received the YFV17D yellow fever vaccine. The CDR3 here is CASRTGGHETQYF. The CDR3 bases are TGTGCCAGCAGAACAGGGGGGCACGAGACCCAGTACTTC.